This TCR beta chain was found in a study of cytomegalovirus exposure and HLA in healthy donors. Study-wide findings and caveats: Researchers had no immune exposure information except CMV serostatus available. Near-uniform donor sequencing depth was presumed by presence/absence analyses.

The PCR ran on 60 Vbeta and 13 Jbeta primers. Profiled with immunoSEQ multiplex PCR; TCRdb holds only in-frame clones, not every one. This sample has 180,000 or so clones; 80% occur once, and the top ten carry about 1.9%. As to this clone: Its antigen remains unknown.

This CDR3 has 15 residues. The germline gives CDR1 SGHTA, CDR2 FQGNSA. J was trimmed by 4 bases and V by 2 bases; bases with no gene match: 5. The chain couples TRBV7-2 to TRBJ2-7; TRBD2 aligns across 10 bases. The specimen sequenced was PBMCs. This sequence originates from a young woman in good health and CMV-seronegative. CDR3 sequence reads: CASSLLAGELYEQYF. The CDR3 DNA sequence: TGTGCCAGCAGCTTACTAGCGGGGGAGCTTTACGAGCAGTACTTC.